This section outlines one TCR beta chain sequence together with its context. The antigen is unknown. This likely stems from a read error, as it lies one base from a far larger clone. The time point is: newly diagnosed GD, antithyroid drugs for less than 3 months. With RNA extracted from PBMCs as input, the TCR library was made. The record originates from a study of regulatory T cells in long-lasting Graves disease. Study-level findings and limits: Preferential use of TRBV28, TRBJ1-2 and TRBJ2-5 was seen in persistent disease.

This CDR3 has 17 amino acids. V gave up 7 bases and J gave up 0 bases, with 20 bases separating them. Germline CDR1 reads SEHNR; CDR2 reads FQNEAQ (reference sequence). With iRepertoire HTBI primers and Arm-PCR of CDR3 regions, TCR beta libraries were built. TCRdb itself ran the multiplex PCR reads through MiXCR, one entry per CDR3 protein. The data hold about 500,000 distinct CDR3 sequences, with 15% to 20% observed a single time. A further study also used this sample, focusing on T cells in Graves' hyperthyroidism and ophthalmopathy.

The receptor was isolated from a man aged 35 to 55 with Graves disease. Specimen: peripheral blood mononuclear cells (PBMCs), collected at new diagnosis, from a patient treated with antithyroid drugs. V is TRBV7-9 and J is TRBJ2-3; D is tentatively TRBD1 or TRBD2 (5 bases each). The CDR3 here is CASTFPRDGSSTDTQYF. The CDR3 DNA is TGTGCCAGCACCTTCCCCCGGGACGGCTCTAGCACAGATACGCAGTATTTT.